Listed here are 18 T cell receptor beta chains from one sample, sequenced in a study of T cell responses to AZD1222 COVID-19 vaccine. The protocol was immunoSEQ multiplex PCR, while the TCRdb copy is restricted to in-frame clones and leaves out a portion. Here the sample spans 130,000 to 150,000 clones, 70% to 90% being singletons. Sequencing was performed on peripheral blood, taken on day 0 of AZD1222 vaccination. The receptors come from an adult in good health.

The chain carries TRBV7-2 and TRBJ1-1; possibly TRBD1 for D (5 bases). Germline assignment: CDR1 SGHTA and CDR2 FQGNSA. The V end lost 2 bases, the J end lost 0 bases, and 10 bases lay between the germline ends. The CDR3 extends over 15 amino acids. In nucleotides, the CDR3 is TGTGCCAGCAGCTTACAGGGCGGTATGAACACTGAAGCTTTCTTT. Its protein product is CASSLQGGMNTEAFF.

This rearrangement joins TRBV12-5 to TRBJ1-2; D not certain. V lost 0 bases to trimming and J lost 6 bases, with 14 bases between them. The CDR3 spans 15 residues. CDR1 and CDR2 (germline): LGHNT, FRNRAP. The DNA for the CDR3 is TGTGCTAGTGGTTTGGTTCCACCTCCAAAGCATGGCTACACCTTC. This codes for CASGLVPPPKHGYTF. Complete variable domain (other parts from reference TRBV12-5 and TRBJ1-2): DARVTQTPRHKVTEMGQEVTMRCQPILGHNTVFWYRQTMMQGLELLAYFRNRAPLDDSGMPKDRFSAEMPDATLATLKIQPSEPRDSAVYFCASGLVPPPKHGYTFGSGTRLTVV.

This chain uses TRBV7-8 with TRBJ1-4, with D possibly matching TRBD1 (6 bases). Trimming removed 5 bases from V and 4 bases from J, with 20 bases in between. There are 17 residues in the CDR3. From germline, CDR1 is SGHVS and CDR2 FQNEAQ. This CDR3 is CASSVGTGRGGNEKLFF. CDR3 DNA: TGTGCCAGCAGCGTAGGAACAGGGAGGGGCGGTAATGAAAAACTGTTTTTT.

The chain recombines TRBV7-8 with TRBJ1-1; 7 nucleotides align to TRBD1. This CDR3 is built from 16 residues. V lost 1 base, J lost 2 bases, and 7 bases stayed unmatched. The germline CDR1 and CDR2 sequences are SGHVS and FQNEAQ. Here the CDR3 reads CASSLELGGLNTEAFF. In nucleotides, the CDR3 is TGTGCCAGCAGCTTAGAACTAGGGGGCCTAAACACTGAAGCTTTCTTT.

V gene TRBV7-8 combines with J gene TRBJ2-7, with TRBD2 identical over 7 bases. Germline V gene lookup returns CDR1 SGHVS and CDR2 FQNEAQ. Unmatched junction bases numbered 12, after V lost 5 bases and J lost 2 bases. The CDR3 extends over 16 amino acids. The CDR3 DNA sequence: TGTGCCAGCAGCCGAGGCGGGTCGGGGGGAACCTACGAGCAGTACTTC. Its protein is CASSRGGSGGTYEQYF.

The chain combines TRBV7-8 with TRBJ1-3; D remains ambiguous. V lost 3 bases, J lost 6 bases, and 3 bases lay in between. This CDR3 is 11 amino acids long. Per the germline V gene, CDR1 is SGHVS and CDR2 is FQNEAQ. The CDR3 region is CASSFENTIYF. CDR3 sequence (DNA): TGTGCCAGCAGCTTTGAAAACACCATATATTTT.

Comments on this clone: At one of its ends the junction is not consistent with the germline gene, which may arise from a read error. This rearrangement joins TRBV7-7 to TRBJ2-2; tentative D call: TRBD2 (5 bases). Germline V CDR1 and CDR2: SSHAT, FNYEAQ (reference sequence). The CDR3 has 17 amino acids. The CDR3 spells CASSPLAAVSNTGELFF. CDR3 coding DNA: TGTGCTAGCAGCCCCCTAGCCGCAGTCTCGAACACCGGGGAGCTGTTTTTT.

The CDR3 here is CASSVIGGRADNEQFF. The CDR3 DNA reads TGTGCCAGCAGCGTAATTGGCGGGAGGGCGGACAATGAGCAGTTCTTC. The chain carries TRBV9 and TRBJ2-1; 9 positions match TRBD2. This CDR3 is built from 16 residues. V lost 1 base and J lost 5; bases outside the gene matches: 7. Germline V CDR1 and CDR2: SGDLS, YYNGEE.

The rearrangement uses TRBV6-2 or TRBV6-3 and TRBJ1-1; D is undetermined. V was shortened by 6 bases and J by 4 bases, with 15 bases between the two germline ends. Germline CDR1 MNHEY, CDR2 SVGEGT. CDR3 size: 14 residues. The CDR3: CASSLAQAGTEAFF. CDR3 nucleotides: TGTGCCAGCAGCTTGGCCCAGGCTGGCACTGAAGCTTTCTTT.

In DNA form, the CDR3 reads TGTGCCAGCAGTTCGGGTCTCCATATCTCTAGCACAGATACGCAGTATTTT. Its protein is CASSSGLHISSTDTQYF. This chain links TRBV28 with TRBJ2-3; D remains unclear. V shed 4 bases and J shed 0 bases, with 17 bases lying between them. Germline values: CDR1 MDHEN, CDR2 SYDVKM. The CDR3 runs to 17 residues.

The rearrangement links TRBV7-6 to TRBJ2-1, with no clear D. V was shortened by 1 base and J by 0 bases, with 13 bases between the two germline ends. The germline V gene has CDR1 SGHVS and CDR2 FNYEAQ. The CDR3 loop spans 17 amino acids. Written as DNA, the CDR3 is TGTGCCAGCAGCTTAGACCCTACTACACGCTCCTACAATGAGCAGTTCTTC. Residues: CASSLDPTTRSYNEQFF.

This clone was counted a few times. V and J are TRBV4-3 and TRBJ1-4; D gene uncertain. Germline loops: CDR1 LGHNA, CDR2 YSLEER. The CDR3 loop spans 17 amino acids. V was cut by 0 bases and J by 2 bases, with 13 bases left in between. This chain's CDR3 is CASSQEWSDATNEKLFF. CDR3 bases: TGCGCCAGCAGCCAAGAATGGTCCGACGCGACTAATGAAAAACTGTTTTTT.

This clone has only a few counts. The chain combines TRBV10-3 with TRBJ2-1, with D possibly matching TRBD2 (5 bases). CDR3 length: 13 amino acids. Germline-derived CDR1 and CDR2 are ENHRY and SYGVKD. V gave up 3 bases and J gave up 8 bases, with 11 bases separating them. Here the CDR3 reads CAISELPRDEQFF. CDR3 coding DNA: TGTGCCATCAGTGAACTACCGAGGGATGAGCAGTTCTTC.

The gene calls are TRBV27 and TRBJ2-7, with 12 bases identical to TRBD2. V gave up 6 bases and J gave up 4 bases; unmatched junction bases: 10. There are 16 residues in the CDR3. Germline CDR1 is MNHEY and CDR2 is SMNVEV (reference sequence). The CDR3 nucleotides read TGTGCCAGCAGACCTAGCGGGAGGGTGTTGTCGTACGAGCAGTACTTC. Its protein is CASRPSGRVLSYEQYF.

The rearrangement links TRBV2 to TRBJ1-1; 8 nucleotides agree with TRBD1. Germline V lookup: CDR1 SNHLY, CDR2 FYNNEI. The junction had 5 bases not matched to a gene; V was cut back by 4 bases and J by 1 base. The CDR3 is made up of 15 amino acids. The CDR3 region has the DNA TGTGCCAGCAGTGTACCGGGACAGGAGAACACTGAAGCTTTCTTT. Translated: CASSVPGQENTEAFF.

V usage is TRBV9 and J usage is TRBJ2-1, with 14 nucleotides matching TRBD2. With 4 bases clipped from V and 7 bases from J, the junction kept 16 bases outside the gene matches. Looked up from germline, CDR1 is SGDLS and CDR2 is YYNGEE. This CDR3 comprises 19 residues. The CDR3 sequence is CASSLTLGTSGSNRNEQFF. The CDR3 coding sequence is TGTGCCAGCAGCCTCACCCTGGGGACTAGCGGGAGTAATCGGAATGAGCAGTTCTTC.

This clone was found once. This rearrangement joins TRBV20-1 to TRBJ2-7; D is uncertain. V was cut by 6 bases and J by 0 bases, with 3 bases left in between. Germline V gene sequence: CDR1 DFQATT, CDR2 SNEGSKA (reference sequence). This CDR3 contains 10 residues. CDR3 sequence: CSAHSYEQYF. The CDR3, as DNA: TGCAGTGCCCACTCCTACGAGCAGTACTTC.

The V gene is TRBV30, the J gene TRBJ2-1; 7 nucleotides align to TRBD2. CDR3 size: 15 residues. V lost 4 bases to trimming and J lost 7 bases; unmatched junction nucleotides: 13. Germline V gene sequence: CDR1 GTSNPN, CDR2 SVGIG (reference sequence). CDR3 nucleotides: TGTGCCTGGACCCCGGCAGCGGGGCATTCGAATGAGCAGTTCTTC. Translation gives CAWTPAAGHSNEQFF. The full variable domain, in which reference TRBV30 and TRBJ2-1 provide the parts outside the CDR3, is SQTIHQWPATLVQPVGSPLSLECTVEGTSNPNLYWYRQAAGRGLQLLFYSVGIGQISSEVPQNLSASRPQDRQFILSSKKLLLSDSGFYLCAWTPAAGHSNEQFFGPGTRLTVL.